These 11 T cell receptor beta chains came from one sample sequenced in a study of shared clonotypes between healthy human individuals. Some clones are missing from TCRdb's copy, which holds only in-frame ones; the method was immunoSEQ multiplex PCR. This table holds about 960,000 clones, approximately 76% found once. The source material was memory CD4+ T cells sorted from blood. Subset described: CD45RA-negative fraction. Receptors originate from a man between 18 and 35 years old in good health.

The V and J genes are TRBV2 and TRBJ1-5, with D possibly TRBD1 on 5 matching bases. Trimming shortened V by 3 bases and J by 1 base, and 7 bases separated the two germline ends. Germline CDR1 is SNHLY and CDR2 is FYNNEI. The CDR3 spans 14 residues. In DNA, the CDR3 is TGTGCCAGCAGTGATGAGGGGAGCAATCAGCCCCAGCATTTT. Residues: CASSDEGSNQPQHF.

Turning to this clone: The identical CDR3 is also encoded by other nucleotide sequences in the sample. The chain combines TRBV6-1 with TRBJ1-2, with 7 bases aligning to TRBD1. Trimming removed 0 bases from V and 5 bases from J; junction bases left unmatched: 3. The CDR3 covers 14 residues. From germline, CDR1 is MNHNS and CDR2 SASEGT. CDR3 nucleotides: TGTGCCAGCAGTGAAGCACCAGGGGGGTATGGCTACACCTTC. It specifies CASSEAPGGYGYTF.

V gene TRBV5-4 combines with J gene TRBJ2-3, with a possible D match to TRBD1 (6 bases). Germline values: CDR1 SGHNT, CDR2 YYREEE (reference sequence). Trimming cost V 1 base and J 0 bases, with 12 bases left between them. The CDR3 covers 16 residues. The CDR3 spells CASSLTGQTSTDTQYF. In nucleotides, the CDR3 is TGTGCCAGCAGCTTGACAGGGCAAACTAGCACAGATACGCAGTATTTT.

This clone was seen more than once but under ten times. CDR3 region: CASSGTGMSTDTQYF. In nucleotides, the CDR3 is TGTGCCAGCAGTGGGACAGGGATGAGCACAGATACGCAGTATTTT. This chain links TRBV2 with TRBJ2-3; 8 bases agree with TRBD1. Trimming at V came to 4 bases and at J to 0 bases, leaving 3 bases not matched to a gene. The CDR3 extends over 15 amino acids. CDR1 is SNHLY and CDR2 is FYNNEI in the germline V gene.

The CDR3 DNA is TGTGCCAGCAGTTACTCCCAGGGATGGCAGTACTTC. Translating gives CASSYSQGWQYF. The chain links TRBV6-6 to TRBJ2-7; possibly TRBD1 for D (5 bases). The CDR3 is made up of 12 amino acids. The V and J ends lost 0 bases and 9 bases respectively, with 9 bases between them. Per the germline V gene, CDR1 is MNHNY and CDR2 is SVGAGI (reference sequence).

V gene TRBV30 combines with J gene TRBJ2-7; D uncertain. The CDR3 is made up of 14 amino acids. Germline loops: CDR1 GTSNPN, CDR2 SVGIG (reference sequence). Trimming removed 3 bases from V and 3 bases from J, with 15 bases in between. Here the CDR3 DNA reads TGTGCCTGGAGGGGATTAGGATCTTACTACGAGCAGTACTTC. Translating gives CAWRGLGSYYEQYF.

The chain uses TRBV5-1 and TRBJ1-1; the D is unclear. The CDR3 sequence is 13 residues long. Trimming stripped 0 bases from V and 7 bases from J, with 10 bases between. In germline, CDR1 is SGHRS, CDR2 YFSETQ. The CDR3 nucleotides are TGCGCCAGCAGCTTGGGAGGGCCGGATGAAGCTTTCTTT. Amino acid sequence: CASSLGGPDEAFF.

Comments on this clone: The same CDR3 can be traced to other DNA sequences in this sample. This chain joins TRBV27 and TRBJ2-1, with 8 nucleotides matching TRBD2. V was pared by 2 bases and J by 3 bases, with 0 bases of the junction left unmatched. The CDR3 runs to 14 residues. The germline V gene encodes CDR1 MNHEY and CDR2 SMNVEV (reference sequence). DNA of the CDR3: TGTGCCAGCAGTTTAAGCGGGGGCTACAATGAGCAGTTCTTC. Translated: CASSLSGGYNEQFF.

The chain has TRBV12-5 and TRBJ2-3; 9 bases fit TRBD2. The CDR3 sequence is 15 residues long. The germline CDR1 and CDR2 sequences are LGHNT and FRNRAP. After removal of 4 bases from V and 1 base from J, the junction contained 3 bases not matched to a gene. The CDR3 nucleotides read TGTGCTAGTGGTTCGGGACTAGCAGGCACAGATACGCAGTATTTT. Translation: CASGSGLAGTDTQYF.

The rearrangement uses TRBV5-1 and TRBJ1-2; 8 positions agree with TRBD1. CDR1 and CDR2 (germline): SGHRS, YFSETQ. Trimming removed 0 bases from V and 3 bases from J; junction bases left unmatched: 7. This CDR3 has 16 residues. The CDR3 region is CASSLGGQVMDYGYTF. CDR3 in DNA: TGCGCCAGCAGCTTGGGGGGACAGGTGATGGACTATGGCTACACCTTC.

The chain links TRBV18 to TRBJ1-2; 8 bases line up with TRBD1. Germline-derived CDR1 and CDR2 are KGHSH and LQKENI. CDR3 length equals 15 residues. The ends lost 3 bases at V and 7 bases at J; junction bases unmatched: 10. The CDR3 DNA reads TGTGCCAGCTCACCGGAGACAGGGGTATCAGGTGGCTACACCTTC. Translation: CASSPETGVSGGYTF.